The 27 T cell receptor beta chains in this list originate from one sample, sequenced in a study of blood T cell repertoires in COVID-19. The table came from immunoSEQ multiplex PCR; TCRdb's copy has only in-frame clones and leaves some out. The sample holds about 22,000 clones, 91% seen once. Sample: peripheral blood. These receptors came from a woman in her 70s with active COVID-19.

There are a few counts of this clone. The CDR3 sequence is CASRVMDISYEQYF. CDR3 DNA sequence: TGTGCCAGCAGGGTCATGGACATCTCCTACGAGCAGTACTTC. V and J are TRBV28 and TRBJ2-7; D perhaps matches TRBD1 (5 bases). This CDR3 has 14 residues. Germline values: CDR1 MDHEN, CDR2 SYDVKM. Trimming took off 6 bases at V and 0 bases at J, with 12 bases between the two ends.

The rearrangement uses TRBV5-1 and TRBJ1-1; maybe TRBD1 (5 bases). Germline values: CDR1 SGHRS, CDR2 YFSETQ. The length of the CDR3 is 12 residues. V lost 7 bases, J lost 1 base, and 8 bases lay in between. The CDR3 nucleotides read TGCGCCAGCGGACATCCGAACACTGAAGCTTTCTTT. This gives the protein CASGHPNTEAFF.

This sequence joins TRBV23-1 and TRBJ2-3; no definite D call. TRBV23-1 is assigned to the ORF class and has an uncertain function. V lost 4 bases and J 4 bases, leaving 6 bases between the germline ends. The CDR3 covers 12 residues. DNA for the CDR3: TGCGCCAGCAGTCTCCGAGCAGATACGCAGTATTTT. Its translation: CASSLRADTQYF.

The CDR3 bases are TGTGCCAGCAACCGCAGGGGGTTGAACACTGAAGCTTTCTTT. Amino acid sequence: CASNRRGLNTEAFF. This chain uses TRBV27 with TRBJ1-1; 7 nucleotides agree with TRBD1. Germline V gene sequence: CDR1 MNHEY, CDR2 SMNVEV (reference sequence). The CDR3 contains 14 residues. J lost 0 bases, V lost 7 bases, and 5 bases had no gene match.

This sequence joins TRBV7-2 and TRBJ2-7; 12 bases line up with TRBD2. V was pared by 6 bases and J by 6 bases, with 9 bases of the junction left unmatched. Germline CDR1 and CDR2: SGHTA and FQGNSA. This CDR3 has 15 residues. Written as DNA, the CDR3 is TGTGCCAGCAGTCCGTCTAGCGGGAGGGCCTTCGAGCAGTACTTC. Protein product: CASSPSSGRAFEQYF.

The chain joins TRBV9 to TRBJ2-1; TRBD2 matches at 11 bases. Losses at the gene ends were 0 bases for V and 6 bases for J; bases not matched to a gene: 2. This CDR3 is built from 15 residues. The germline V gene has CDR1 SGDLS and CDR2 YYNGEE. The CDR3 DNA reads TGTGCCAGCAGCGTAGTACTAGCGGGAGTCAATGAGCAGTTCTTC. As protein: CASSVVLAGVNEQFF. Looking up the rest from reference TRBV9 and TRBJ2-1 gives the full variable domain: DSGVTQTPKHLITATGQRVTLRCSPRSGDLSVYWYQQSLDQGLQFLIQYYNGEERAKGNILERFSAQQFPDLHSELNLSSLELGDSALYFCASSVVLAGVNEQFFGPGTRLTVL.

V gene TRBV19 combines with J gene TRBJ2-2; TRBD1 matches 8 bases. The V gene end was trimmed by 2 bases and the J gene end by 1 base; junction bases not matched to a gene: 3. The CDR3 has 16 residues. Germline V lookup: CDR1 LNHDA, CDR2 SQIVND (reference sequence). CDR3 amino acids: CASSIFGTGNTGELFF. The CDR3 bases are TGTGCCAGTAGTATATTCGGGACAGGGAACACCGGGGAGCTGTTTTTT.

The J gene is TRBJ2-2, the V gene TRBV9; D may be TRBD1 (5 bases). Germline values: CDR1 SGDLS, CDR2 YYNGEE. The CDR3 consists of 12 residues. V shed 3 bases and J shed 10 bases, with 10 bases lying between them. CDR3 loop: CASSARAAELFF. The CDR3 bases are TGTGCCAGCAGCGCCAGGGCTGCGGAGCTGTTTTTT.

The rearrangement links TRBV28 to TRBJ1-6; D is uncertain. Trimming removed 6 bases at V and 2 bases at J, with 17 bases between. Germline CDR1 reads MDHEN; CDR2 reads SYDVKM. The length of the CDR3 is 17 residues. The CDR3 here is CASRGGSYLPYNSPLHF. DNA for the CDR3: TGTGCCAGCAGGGGAGGCTCTTACCTCCCCTATAATTCACCCCTCCACTTT.

This clone has only one observation. This chain links TRBV27 with TRBJ2-7, with 10 bases lining up with TRBD1. Germline CDR1 is MNHEY and CDR2 is SMNVEV (reference sequence). The ends lost 3 bases at V and 5 bases at J; junction bases unmatched: 13. This CDR3 has 17 amino acids. The CDR3 nucleotides read TGTGCCAGCAGTTTCCATAGCCGGGACAGGGGAAGGCACGAGCAGTACTTC. Translated: CASSFHSRDRGRHEQYF.

Here the CDR3 DNA reads TGTGCCAGCAGCCCCCTGAGGGGGGGGCGGACTGAAGCTTTCTTT. This encodes CASSPLRGGRTEAFF. The rearrangement joins TRBV6-5 to TRBJ1-1; the D gene is possibly TRBD1 (6 bases). CDR1 and CDR2 from the germline V gene are MNHEY and SVGAGI. The CDR3 contains 15 residues. V was clipped by 6 bases and J by 5 bases, with 19 bases between them.

V gene TRBV7-9 combines with J gene TRBJ1-2; D possibly corresponds to TRBD1 (5 bases). V gave up 5 bases and J gave up 3 bases, with 19 bases separating them. CDR3 size: 16 residues. The germline CDR1 and CDR2 sequences are SEHNR and FQNEAQ (reference sequence). This CDR3 reads CASSPGGGRRDYGYTF. CDR3 nucleotides: TGTGCCAGCAGCCCGGGCGGGGGACGACGAGACTATGGCTACACCTTC. Using reference TRBV7-9 and TRBJ1-2 for the parts outside the CDR3, the full variable domain is DTGVSQNPRHKITKRGQNVTFRCDPISEHNRLYWYRQTLGQGPEFLTYFQNEAQLEKSRLLSDRFSAERPKGSFSTLEIQRTEQGDSAMYLCASSPGGGRRDYGYTFGSGTRLTVV.

This clone has only one observation. The rearrangement links TRBV6-6 to TRBJ2-4, with 8 bases lining up with TRBD1. With V trimmed by 5 bases and J by 9 bases, 15 bases remained unmatched. Germline CDR1 and CDR2: MNHNY and SVGAGI (reference sequence). This CDR3 contains 16 residues. The CDR3 loop reads CASSPLPGQGAGIQYF. As DNA, the CDR3 is TGTGCCAGCAGTCCACTCCCCGGGCAGGGGGCCGGCATTCAGTACTTC.

This chain links TRBV29-1 with TRBJ1-1, with TRBD1 matching over 10 bases. Unmatched junction bases numbered 13, after V lost 8 bases and J lost 4 bases. Germline V gene lookup returns CDR1 SQVTM and CDR2 ANQGSEA. This CDR3 spans 15 amino acids. The CDR3 spells CSPSVPGTGATEAFF. The CDR3, as DNA: TGCAGCCCCTCCGTCCCCGGGACAGGGGCCACTGAAGCTTTCTTT.

This chain connects TRBV5-5 to TRBJ2-3, with D perhaps matching TRBD2 (6 bases). Germline-derived CDR1 and CDR2 are SGHKS and YYEKEE (reference sequence). The CDR3 has 14 amino acids. V gave up 1 base and J gave up 6 bases, with 12 bases separating them. CDR3 region: CASSLPGTSDTQYF. CDR3 bases: TGTGCCAGCAGCTTGCCAGGGACTTCGGATACGCAGTATTTT.

The chain couples TRBV29-1 to TRBJ1-1; TRBD1 agrees at 12 bases. Germline V CDR1 and CDR2: SQVTM, ANQGSEA. The CDR3 covers 14 residues. J was trimmed by 3 bases and V by 6 bases; bases with no gene match: 5. CDR3 residues: CSVGQGARDTEAFF. CDR3 nucleotide sequence: TGCAGCGTGGGACAGGGGGCAAGGGACACTGAAGCTTTCTTT.

This clone was picked up one time. The genes are TRBV5-6 and TRBJ1-2; 10 bases are a match to TRBD1. V trimming: 5 bases; J trimming: 3 bases; junction bases outside the gene matches: 10. This CDR3 has 16 amino acids. Germline V CDR1 and CDR2: SGHDT, YYEEEE. CDR3 DNA sequence: TGTGCCAGCAGATACCCGGGACAGGGGCCGGACTATGGCTACACCTTC. The encoded protein is CASRYPGQGPDYGYTF.

The rearrangement joins TRBV4-3 to TRBJ2-5; tentative D call: TRBD2 (6 bases). Germline loops: CDR1 LGHNA, CDR2 YSLEER. The CDR3 has 15 amino acids. The germline V and J ends were trimmed by 5 bases and 1 base, with 14 bases remaining between them. CDR3 bases: TGCGCCAGCAGCGGGTCGGCGGGGCGCCAAGAGACCCAGTACTTC. Translated: CASSGSAGRQETQYF.

The chain joins TRBV24-1 to TRBJ2-3, with 8 nucleotides matching TRBD2. CDR3 size: 17 residues. Germline CDR1 reads KGHDR; CDR2 reads SFDVKD. The V segment lost 4 bases and the J segment 0 bases; nucleotides outside the gene matches: 8. The chain's CDR3 is CATSDLLSGASTDTQYF. In nucleotides, the CDR3 is TGTGCCACCAGTGACCTCCTTAGCGGGGCTAGCACAGATACGCAGTATTTT.

The chain is built from TRBV18 and TRBJ1-2; D not resolved. Germline CDR1 and CDR2: KGHSH and LQKENI. V lost 3 bases and J lost 4, with 12 bases in between. The CDR3 covers 14 residues. The CDR3 region is CASSPIREGYGYTF. The CDR3 nucleotides read TGTGCCAGCTCACCGATCCGGGAGGGCTATGGCTACACCTTC.

This rearrangement joins TRBV2 to TRBJ1-4; D gene uncertain. Germline CDR1 is SNHLY and CDR2 is FYNNEI. V lost 6 bases and J 3 bases, leaving 8 bases between the germline ends. This CDR3 comprises 13 residues. CDR3 bases: TGTGCCAGCAGCCTCATAGCTAATGAAAAACTGTTTTTT. Protein sequence: CASSLIANEKLFF.

The sample holds one count of this clone. The chain has TRBV5-6 and TRBJ1-2; TRBD1 is a possible D gene (6 bases). CDR1 and CDR2 (germline): SGHDT, YYEEEE. V was cut by 4 bases and J by 2 bases, with 9 bases left in between. The length of the CDR3 is 13 residues. In nucleotides, the CDR3 is TGTGCCAGCAGCCCAGGACAGAACTATGGCTACACCTTC. Its protein product is CASSPGQNYGYTF.

The V call is TRBV6-5, the J call TRBJ2-1; D unresolved. V gave up 6 bases and J gave up 5 bases, with 14 bases separating them. CDR1 MNHEY and CDR2 SVGAGI come from the germline V gene. This CDR3 comprises 14 residues. CDR3 sequence: CASSTVGVNNEQFF. The CDR3 nucleotides are TGTGCCAGCAGCACGGTCGGAGTAAACAATGAGCAGTTCTTC.

The CDR3 region is CASSYLVHNEQFF. CDR3 in DNA: TGTGCCAGCAGTTATCTCGTCCACAATGAGCAGTTCTTC. This chain joins TRBV6-2 or TRBV6-3 and TRBJ2-1, with D uncertain. The V gene's germline CDR1 is MNHEY and CDR2 SVGEGT. Trimming removed 3 bases at V and 5 bases at J, with 8 bases between. The CDR3 sequence is 13 residues long.

The chain recombines TRBV10-1 with TRBJ1-5; tentatively, D is TRBD1 (5 bases). Germline lookup yields CDR1 WNHNN and CDR2 SYGVQD (reference sequence). The CDR3 contains 13 residues. V was trimmed by 4 bases and J by 9 bases, leaving 13 bases between them. In DNA form, the CDR3 reads TGCGCCAGCAGTGTGACCAGGGTAGGGCCCCAGCATTTT. This gives the protein CASSVTRVGPQHF.

The gene calls are TRBV5-6 and TRBJ2-6, with D perhaps TRBD2 (5 bases). V was clipped by 0 bases and J by 0 bases, with 16 bases between them. Germline assignment: CDR1 SGHDT and CDR2 YYEEEE. CDR3 length: 19 residues. CDR3 region: CASSLEFGVVLSGANVLTF. In DNA, the CDR3 is TGTGCCAGCAGCTTGGAATTCGGGGTTGTTCTCTCTGGGGCCAACGTCCTGACTTTC.

The V call is TRBV5-5, the J call TRBJ1-1, with D uncertain. Between the trimmed V and J ends, which lost 5 bases and 1 base, there was a span of 9 bases. The CDR3 is made up of 13 amino acids. Germline CDR1 SGHKS, CDR2 YYEKEE (reference sequence). The CDR3 bases are TGTGCCAGCAGACCTATAGAGAACACTGAAGCTTTCTTT. Translation gives CASRPIENTEAFF.